The subject of this entry is one TCR beta chain. Other DNA sequences of this sample code for an identical CDR3. The data are from a study of blood T cell repertoires in COVID-19. Study-wide background: Samples of COVID-19 (acute and convalescent) were obtained from the United States, Italy and Spain. Sources were T cells, B-cell-depleted T cells, or PBMCs; the material itself was cDNA or gDNA.

The authors' processing: Estimation of nucleated cell counts was performed using reference gene primer amplification. TCRdb keeps only in-frame clones here, not all; method: immunoSEQ multiplex PCR. Clone size and V and J calls were adopted from that table, with D and trimming inferred from the DNA. The sample comprises 100,000 to 150,000 clones, 70% to 90% of which are singletons, and approximately 10% rests with the top ten. Trimming took 8 bases from V and 4 from J, leaving 12 bases between them. Germline lookup yields CDR1 MDHEN and CDR2 SYDVKM. CDR3 length: 13 amino acids. The chain joins TRBV28 to TRBJ1-3, with a tentative D call TRBD1 (5 bases). Sequenced sample: peripheral blood. This clonotype was obtained from a man aged 45-60 years with acute or convalescent COVID-19. The CDR3 protein is CASSVGGGNTIYF. In DNA, the CDR3 is TGTGCCAGCTCTGTGGGGGGAGGAAACACCATATATTTT.